What follows is one TCR beta chain and its context. Its antigen is currently unknown. Germline-derived CDR1 and CDR2 are MNHNS and SASEGT. After removal of 3 bases from V and 7 bases from J, the junction contained 6 bases not matched to a gene. The CDR3 totals 15 residues. The data are from a study of cytomegalovirus exposure and HLA in healthy donors. Study-level results: A list of 150 to 200 TCR beta chains associated with cytomegalovirus was given.

This table comes from immunoSEQ multiplex PCR, and its TCRdb copy is limited to in-frame clones, with some not included. The repertoire consists of roughly 50,000 clones, with 90% occurring once and the leading ten covering more than 0.85%. Material: PBMCs. The chain combines TRBV6-1 with TRBJ1-4, with 9 bases identical to TRBD1. This TCR was sampled from a man between 18 and 35 years old in good health and CMV-seronegative. CDR3 region: CASSELTGGGEKLFF. CDR3 sequence (DNA): TGTGCCAGCAGTGAGTTGACAGGGGGAGGTGAAAAACTGTTTTTT.